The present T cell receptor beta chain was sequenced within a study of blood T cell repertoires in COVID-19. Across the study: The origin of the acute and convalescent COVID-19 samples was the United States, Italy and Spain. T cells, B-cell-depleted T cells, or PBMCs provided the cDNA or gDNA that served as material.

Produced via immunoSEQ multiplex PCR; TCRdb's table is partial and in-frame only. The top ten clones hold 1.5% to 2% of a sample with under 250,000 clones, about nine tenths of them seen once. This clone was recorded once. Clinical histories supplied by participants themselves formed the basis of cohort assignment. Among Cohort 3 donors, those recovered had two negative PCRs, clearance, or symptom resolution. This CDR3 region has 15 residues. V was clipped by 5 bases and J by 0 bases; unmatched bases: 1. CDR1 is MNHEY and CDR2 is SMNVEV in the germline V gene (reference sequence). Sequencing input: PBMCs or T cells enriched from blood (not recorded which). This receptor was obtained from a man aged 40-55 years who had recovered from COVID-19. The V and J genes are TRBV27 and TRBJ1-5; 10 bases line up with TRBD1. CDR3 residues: CASSRTGGSNQPQHF. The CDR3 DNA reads TGTGCCAGCAGTAGGACAGGGGGTAGCAATCAGCCCCAGCATTTT.